These 32 T cell receptor beta chains were sequenced from one sample in a study of blood T cell repertoires in COVID-19. TCRdb's copy holds only in-frame clones and misses some; the assay was immunoSEQ multiplex PCR. The data show 20,000 to 25,000 clones, more than 70% seen once. Sequenced material: peripheral blood. These receptors all stem from a human donor with active COVID-19. The donor label of this sample is uncertain.

The chain employs TRBV5-1 and TRBJ2-1; TRBD1 agrees at 10 bases. Germline CDR1 SGHRS, CDR2 YFSETQ. This CDR3 contains 14 residues. The ends lost 7 bases at V and 7 bases at J; junction bases unmatched: 8. The CDR3 DNA sequence: TGCGCCAGCCTAGACAGGGGGCTCAGTAATGAGCAGTTCTTC. Amino acid sequence: CASLDRGLSNEQFF.

The chain couples TRBV2 to TRBJ1-2, with D perhaps matching TRBD1 (6 bases). Deletions cut 11 bases from V and 2 bases from J, with 18 bases between. This CDR3 comprises 14 residues. Germline lookup yields CDR1 SNHLY and CDR2 FYNNEI. The CDR3 sequence: CAVSKQGLNYGYTF. In nucleotides, the CDR3 is TGTGCCGTCAGTAAACAGGGATTAAACTATGGCTACACCTTC. The whole variable domain, filled in from reference TRBV2 and TRBJ1-2, reads EPEVTQTPSHQVTQMGQEVILRCVPISNHLYFYWYRQILGQKVEFLVSFYNNEISEKSEIFDDQFSVERPDGSNFTLKIRSTKLEDSAMYFCAVSKQGLNYGYTFGSGTRLTVV.

The chain has TRBV19 and TRBJ2-2, with unresolved D. The V end lost 1 base, the J end lost 0 bases, and 6 bases lay between the germline ends. The length of the CDR3 is 15 residues. The germline gives CDR1 LNHDA, CDR2 SQIVND (reference sequence). The CDR3 is CASSIAPANTGELFF. The CDR3 nucleotides read TGTGCCAGTAGTATAGCTCCGGCGAACACCGGGGAGCTGTTTTTT. The whole variable domain, remainder taken from reference TRBV19 and TRBJ2-2, is DGGITQSPKYLFRKEGQNVTLSCEQNLNHDAMYWYRQDPGQGLRLIYYSQIVNDFQKGDIAEGYSVSREKKESFPLTVTSAQKNPTAFYLCASSIAPANTGELFFGEGSRLTVL.

The rearrangement links TRBV28 to TRBJ2-7, with D possibly matching TRBD1 (6 bases). The germline gives CDR1 MDHEN, CDR2 SYDVKM. CDR3 size: 11 residues. Trimming took 10 bases from V and 9 from J, leaving 16 bases between them. The CDR3: CATLWTDRQYF. The CDR3 coding sequence is TGTGCCACCTTATGGACGGACAGGCAGTACTTC.

This rearrangement joins TRBV5-1 to TRBJ2-3, with D perhaps TRBD1 (6 bases). This CDR3 is 15 amino acids long. Trimming removed 7 bases from V and 0 bases from J, with 15 bases in between. The V gene's germline CDR1 is SGHRS and CDR2 YFSETQ. CDR3 protein: CASVDSPSSTDTQYF. The CDR3 DNA sequence: TGCGCCAGCGTGGACAGTCCATCTAGCACAGATACGCAGTATTTT.

The V call is TRBV10-1, the J call TRBJ2-7; possible D gene TRBD1, 5 bases. The CDR3 consists of 15 residues. CDR1 and CDR2 from the germline V gene are WNHNN and SYGVQD (reference sequence). V lost 2 bases, J lost 5 bases, and 16 bases lay in between. This CDR3 is CASSEGRQGSHEQYF. In DNA form, the CDR3 reads TGCGCCAGCAGTGAGGGCCGGCAGGGAAGCCACGAGCAGTACTTC.

This chain connects TRBV6-6 to TRBJ1-6, with D maybe TRBD1 (6 bases). The V end was cut by 6 bases, the J end by 6 bases, with 9 bases between. The CDR3 covers 13 residues. Germline values: CDR1 MNHNY, CDR2 SVGAGI (reference sequence). The DNA for the CDR3 is TGTGCCAGCAGGGACAGCTCTAATTCACCCCTCCACTTT. This gives the protein CASRDSSNSPLHF.

The CDR3 protein is CASSFHPGVPSYNEQFF. In DNA form, the CDR3 reads TGTGCCAGCAGCTTTCATCCCGGGGTCCCCTCCTACAATGAGCAGTTCTTC. This rearrangement joins TRBV7-2 to TRBJ2-1, with a weak D call TRBD2 (5 bases). The ends were cut back, 3 bases at V and 0 bases at J, with 15 bases in the middle. The CDR3 sequence is 17 residues long. Germline V gives CDR1 SGHTA, CDR2 FQGNSA.

The chain recombines TRBV9 with TRBJ2-2; 9 nucleotides agree with TRBD2. This CDR3 is 18 amino acids long. Trimming removed 0 bases from V and 7 bases from J; junction bases left unmatched: 13. The V gene's germline CDR1 is SGDLS and CDR2 YYNGEE. CDR3 coding DNA: TGTGCCAGCAGCGTAGACCCAGGGCTAGCGGGATTGGGCGGGGAGCTGTTTTTT. It yields the protein CASSVDPGLAGLGGELFF.

The chain employs TRBV9 and TRBJ2-3; the D gene is possibly TRBD1 (6 bases). V shed 0 bases and J shed 2 bases, with 10 bases lying between them. The CDR3 runs 15 residues. Germline V gene sequence: CDR1 SGDLS, CDR2 YYNGEE. CDR3 loop: CASSVVGAVTDTQYF. CDR3 in DNA: TGTGCCAGCAGCGTAGTGGGGGCTGTCACAGATACGCAGTATTTT.

The rearrangement links TRBV6-5 to TRBJ2-7; a possible D gene is TRBD2 (5 bases). Trimming pared 2 bases from V and 4 bases from J, leaving 15 bases between. The CDR3 extends over 15 amino acids. Germline CDR1 reads MNHEY; CDR2 reads SVGAGI. CDR3 sequence reads: CASSYRPSSLYEQYF. As DNA, the CDR3 is TGTGCCAGCAGTTACCGTCCTAGCAGCCTTTACGAGCAGTACTTC.

The genes are TRBV5-6 and TRBJ1-2; 9 positions match TRBD1. The junction had 5 bases not matched to a gene; V was cut back by 4 bases and J by 7 bases. Germline V CDR1 and CDR2: SGHDT, YYEEEE. This CDR3 is 13 amino acids long. CDR3 region: CASSLPTGGGYTF. In nucleotides, the CDR3 is TGTGCCAGCAGCCTTCCGACAGGGGGTGGCTACACCTTC.

The chain links TRBV5-1 to TRBJ2-7; 7 bases align to TRBD1. Germline CDR1 is SGHRS and CDR2 is YFSETQ. There are 15 residues in the CDR3. V lost 4 bases to trimming and J lost 2 bases; unmatched junction nucleotides: 9. CDR3 coding DNA: TGCGCCAGCAGCCCGTCGACAGGGACAGCCTACGAGCAGTACTTC. This translates into CASSPSTGTAYEQYF.

This chain uses TRBV13 with TRBJ1-5; possible D gene TRBD1, 5 bases. CDR1 and CDR2 (germline): PRHDT, FYEKMQ (reference sequence). Trimming removed 4 bases from V and 4 bases from J, with 14 bases in between. There are 15 residues in the CDR3. The CDR3 loop reads CASSYFQGINQPQHF. Written as DNA, the CDR3 is TGTGCCAGCAGCTATTTCCAGGGAATAAATCAGCCCCAGCATTTT.

V gene TRBV6-5 combines with J gene TRBJ2-1; 8 bases are shared with TRBD2. Germline CDR1 and CDR2: MNHEY and SVGAGI. The J segment lost 4 bases and the V segment lost 6 bases, leaving 5 bases of the junction unmatched. The CDR3 loop spans 14 amino acids. CDR3 bases: TGTGCCAGCAGGGGTAGCGGGGAGTACAATGAGCAGTTCTTC. Translated: CASRGSGEYNEQFF.

This chain uses TRBV10-2 with TRBJ2-3; D is ambiguous. The germline V gene encodes CDR1 WSHSY and CDR2 SAAADI. The ends were cut back, 3 bases at V and 1 base at J, with 2 bases in the middle. The CDR3 totals 12 residues. The CDR3 here is CASSDGTDTQYF. For the CDR3, the DNA is TGCGCCAGCAGTGACGGCACAGATACGCAGTATTTT.

CDR3 nucleotide sequence: TGTGCCACCAGTGACCCTAGCGGAAGCACAGATACGCAGTATTTT. The encoded protein is CATSDPSGSTDTQYF. The rearrangement joins TRBV24-1 to TRBJ2-3; 7 bases fit TRBD2. CDR3 length: 15 residues. V shed 4 bases and J 0 bases; nucleotides not matched to a gene: 3. Germline CDR1 and CDR2: KGHDR and SFDVKD.

This chain uses TRBV4-1 with TRBJ1-2, with unresolved D. Germline loops: CDR1 MGHRA, CDR2 YSYEKL. Trimming left V 2 bases short and J 2 bases short, with 9 bases between. CDR3 length equals 14 residues. The CDR3, as DNA: TGCGCCAGCAGCCAACGGTCCGCCAACTATGGCTACACCTTC. Amino acid sequence: CASSQRSANYGYTF.

This clone turned up a few times. CDR3 DNA sequence: TGTGCCAGCAGCTCCTCTAGCGCGAGCTACGAGCAGTACTTC. Protein sequence: CASSSSSASYEQYF. V usage is TRBV7-9 and J usage is TRBJ2-7; possibly TRBD2 for D (6 bases). V lost 4 bases, J lost 3 bases, and 13 bases lay in between. The CDR3 extends over 14 amino acids. Germline V gene lookup returns CDR1 SEHNR and CDR2 FQNEAQ (reference sequence).

This clone has just one count. As DNA, the CDR3 is TGTGCCATCAGAACCGGACTAGCGGGTGCTCATAGCACAGATACGCAGTATTTT. Encoded protein: CAIRTGLAGAHSTDTQYF. The chain is built from TRBV10-3 and TRBJ2-3; TRBD2 matches at 11 bases. The trim removed 6 bases at V and 0 bases at J, leaving 11 bases unmatched. The CDR3 has 18 amino acids. From germline, CDR1 is ENHRY and CDR2 SYGVKD.

The CDR3 loop is CASSQSSGNLYNEQFF. The CDR3 nucleotides read TGTGCCAGCAGCCAATCTAGCGGGAACCTCTACAATGAGCAGTTCTTC. This rearrangement joins TRBV9 to TRBJ2-1, with 9 bases lining up with TRBD2. J lost 3 bases, V lost 4 bases, and 8 bases had no gene match. From germline, CDR1 is SGDLS and CDR2 YYNGEE. This CDR3 is 16 amino acids long.

The rearrangement uses TRBV29-1 and TRBJ1-1, with 10 bases fitting TRBD1. The ends lost 3 bases at V and 4 bases at J; junction bases unmatched: 5. The CDR3 loop spans 14 amino acids. Per the germline V gene, CDR1 is SQVTM and CDR2 is ANQGSEA. CDR3 loop: CSVERTGGVTEAFF. The CDR3, as DNA: TGCAGCGTTGAGCGGACAGGGGGGGTCACTGAAGCTTTCTTT.

J is TRBJ2-7 and V is TRBV27; possibly TRBD1 for D (6 bases). Trimming took off 5 bases at V and 3 bases at J, with 17 bases between the two ends. Germline lookup yields CDR1 MNHEY and CDR2 SMNVEV (reference sequence). The CDR3 is 15 residues long. The CDR3 here is CASSRDPTGSYEQYF. The CDR3 DNA reads TGTGCCAGCAGTCGCGACCCAACAGGGAGCTACGAGCAGTACTTC.

The gene calls are TRBV9 and TRBJ1-5; no clear D gene. The germline CDR1 and CDR2 sequences are SGDLS and YYNGEE. V dropped 3 bases and J dropped 0 bases, with 7 bases sitting between them. The CDR3 has 14 residues. The CDR3 is CASSDVYSNQPQHF. In DNA, the CDR3 is TGTGCCAGCAGCGACGTCTATAGCAATCAGCCCCAGCATTTT.

V and J are TRBV21-1 and TRBJ2-7; the D call of TRBD2 is as the table states it, not checked on the DNA. TRBV21-1 is marked as a pseudogene. This CDR3 is built from 16 residues. The CDR3 spells CASSKRKTSVSYEQYF. Written as DNA, the CDR3 is TGTGCCAGCAGCAAACGTAAGACTAGCGTATCCTACGAGCAGTACTTC.

This chain uses TRBV9 with TRBJ2-7, with TRBD1 matching over 8 bases. Germline CDR1 and CDR2: SGDLS and YYNGEE. There are 14 residues in the CDR3. V lost 3 bases, J lost 2 bases, and 4 bases stayed unmatched. The CDR3 sequence is CASSATDRAYEQYF. DNA of the CDR3: TGTGCCAGCAGCGCTACGGACAGGGCCTACGAGCAGTACTTC.

This chain connects TRBV9 to TRBJ2-1, with 12 bases identical to TRBD2. CDR3 length: 17 amino acids. CDR1 is SGDLS and CDR2 is YYNGEE in the germline V gene. Germline trimming cut 3 bases from V and 7 bases from J; bases unmatched to any gene: 11. The CDR3 is CASSEPSGGATGNEQFF. The CDR3 DNA is TGTGCCAGCAGCGAACCTAGCGGGGGGGCAACTGGGAATGAGCAGTTCTTC.

The chain couples TRBV5-1 to TRBJ2-2, with unresolved D. The CDR3 sequence is 17 residues long. CDR1 and CDR2 from the germline V gene are SGHRS and YFSETQ. V lost 1 base, J lost 0 bases, and 13 bases lay in between. The CDR3, as DNA: TGCGCCAGCAGCTTGAAAGTGTCAGTTTCGAACACCGGGGAGCTGTTTTTT. Encoded protein: CASSLKVSVSNTGELFF.

V usage is TRBV5-6 and J usage is TRBJ2-7; TRBD2 matches at 7 bases. The V and J ends lost 6 bases and 0 bases, in that order; junction bases with no gene match: 12. The CDR3 is 16 residues long. Per germline, CDR1 SGHDT and CDR2 YYEEEE. The CDR3 sequence is CASTGVGTTSSYEQYF. The CDR3 DNA reads TGTGCCAGCACCGGAGTAGGGACTACCAGCTCCTACGAGCAGTACTTC. The variable domain in full, with the rest retrieved from reference TRBV5-6 and TRBJ2-7, is DAGVTQSPTHLIKTRGQQVTLRCSPKSGHDTVSWYQQALGQGPQFIFQYYEEEERQRGNFPDRFSGHQFPNYSSELNVNALLLGDSALYLCASTGVGTTSSYEQYFGPGTRLTVT.

This chain links TRBV3-1 (or the pseudogene TRBV3-2) with TRBJ1-1; D not certain. Germline V gene sequence: CDR1 LGHDT, CDR2 YNNKEL (reference sequence). The CDR3 extends over 15 amino acids. Trimming took off 3 bases at V and 5 bases at J, with 16 bases between the two ends. This CDR3 is CASSQVGGRRTEAFF. The DNA of the CDR3 is TGTGCCAGCAGCCAGGTGGGAGGGCGGAGGACTGAAGCTTTCTTT.

The chain employs TRBV2 and TRBJ2-7, with D maybe TRBD2 (6 bases). This CDR3 has 12 amino acids. The V end lost 11 bases, the J end lost 0 bases, and 11 bases lay between the germline ends. Germline assignment: CDR1 SNHLY and CDR2 FYNNEI. The CDR3 region has the DNA TGTGCCCGCGGGGCGAACTCCTACGAGCAGTACTTC. Protein sequence: CARGANSYEQYF.

This rearrangement joins TRBV6-5 to TRBJ1-1; TRBD1 might be the D (5 bases). This CDR3 has 13 amino acids. V lost 6 bases and J 2 bases, leaving 10 bases between the germline ends. The germline gives CDR1 MNHEY, CDR2 SVGAGI. This chain's CDR3 is CASRTGGNTEAFF. CDR3 in DNA: TGTGCCAGCAGGACCGGGGGAAACACTGAAGCTTTCTTT.